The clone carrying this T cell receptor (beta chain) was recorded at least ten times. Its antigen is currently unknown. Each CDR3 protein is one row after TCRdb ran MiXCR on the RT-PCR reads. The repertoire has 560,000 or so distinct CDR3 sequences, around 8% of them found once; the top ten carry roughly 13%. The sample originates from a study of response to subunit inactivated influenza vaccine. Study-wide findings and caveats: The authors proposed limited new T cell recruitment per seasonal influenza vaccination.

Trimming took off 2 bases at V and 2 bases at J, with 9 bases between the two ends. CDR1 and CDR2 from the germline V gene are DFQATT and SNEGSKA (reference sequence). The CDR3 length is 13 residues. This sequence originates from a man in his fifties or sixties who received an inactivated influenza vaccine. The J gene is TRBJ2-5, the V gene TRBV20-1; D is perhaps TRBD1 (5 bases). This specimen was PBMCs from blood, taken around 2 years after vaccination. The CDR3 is CSARMDKQETQYF. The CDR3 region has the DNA TGCAGTGCTAGAATGGACAAGCAAGAGACCCAGTACTTC.